The 8 T cell receptor beta chains below were found in one sample sequenced in a study of control samples from healthy donors and cancer patients. This table comes from immunoSEQ multiplex PCR, and its TCRdb copy is limited to in-frame clones, with some not included. The data show roughly 150,000 clones, with almost 90% seen just once and about 1.8% held by the top ten. Sequencing used blood. The receptor set was obtained from a man younger than 35 in good health.

The rearrangement links TRBV28 to TRBJ1-1, with 8 bases aligning to TRBD1. The germline CDR1 and CDR2 sequences are MDHEN and SYDVKM. The CDR3 has 15 amino acids. V dropped 6 bases and J dropped 1; count of bases not matched to a gene: 7. In nucleotides, the CDR3 is TGTGCCAGCAGAGACTCTGGGACAGGGAACACTGAAGCTTTCTTT. Translation: CASRDSGTGNTEAFF.

CDR3 DNA: TGTGCCACCAGCAGAGATTTTTTGGGGGAGCTGTTTTTT. Protein: CATSRDFLGELFF. This chain joins TRBV15 and TRBJ2-2; D unresolved. Germline V lookup: CDR1 LNHNV, CDR2 YYDKDF (reference sequence). The CDR3 is 13 residues long. V lost 0 bases to trimming and J lost 8 bases, with 7 bases between them.

This chain connects TRBV7-6 to TRBJ2-5; D unclear. Germline V lookup: CDR1 SGHVS, CDR2 FNYEAQ. Trimming removed 5 bases at V and 1 base at J, with 11 bases between. The CDR3 is made up of 14 amino acids. As DNA, the CDR3 is TGTGCCAGCAGCAACGGGTTACGCCAAGAGACCCAGTACTTC. Its protein is CASSNGLRQETQYF.

The J gene is TRBJ1-1, the V gene TRBV30; D gene ambiguous. The germline V gene encodes CDR1 GTSNPN and CDR2 SVGIG (reference sequence). V shed 3 bases and J shed 6 bases, with 5 bases lying between them. This CDR3 has 10 residues. CDR3 sequence (DNA): TGTGCCTGGAGCGGACCTGAAGCTTTCTTT. The encoded protein is CAWSGPEAFF.

The chain links TRBV2 to TRBJ2-7; TRBD1 matches at 10 bases. J was trimmed by 3 bases and V by 4 bases; bases with no gene match: 9. Per germline, CDR1 SNHLY and CDR2 FYNNEI. This CDR3 region has 16 residues. The CDR3 region is CASSVVSGDRGYEQYF. CDR3 DNA: TGTGCCAGCAGTGTTGTTTCCGGGGACAGGGGCTACGAGCAGTACTTC.

The chain couples TRBV11-1 to TRBJ2-3, with D perhaps matching TRBD1 (5 bases). The CDR3 loop spans 13 amino acids. Germline CDR1 is SGHAT and CDR2 is FQDESV (reference sequence). Trimming removed 6 bases at V and 5 bases at J, with 12 bases between. CDR3 DNA: TGTGCCAGCAGGCCCCGACAGCAAGATACGCAGTATTTT. Protein product: CASRPRQQDTQYF.

In its sample, this clone was seen once. The chain links TRBV28 to TRBJ2-4, with 7 positions matching TRBD2. The V gene's germline CDR1 is MDHEN and CDR2 SYDVKM. J was trimmed by 0 bases and V by 8 bases; bases with no gene match: 10. The CDR3 has 16 amino acids. The CDR3 protein is CASSGGRALAKNIQYF. In DNA form, the CDR3 reads TGTGCCAGCTCCGGGGGGAGGGCACTAGCCAAAAACATTCAGTACTTC.

The chain links TRBV24-1 to TRBJ2-1; the D is unclear. CDR1 is KGHDR, CDR2 SFDVKD, per germline. V lost 4 bases and J lost 7, with 10 bases in between. The CDR3 is 13 amino acids. CDR3 nucleotides: TGTGCCACCAGTGACCTAAACAGTAATGAGCAGTTCTTC. Its protein is CATSDLNSNEQFF.